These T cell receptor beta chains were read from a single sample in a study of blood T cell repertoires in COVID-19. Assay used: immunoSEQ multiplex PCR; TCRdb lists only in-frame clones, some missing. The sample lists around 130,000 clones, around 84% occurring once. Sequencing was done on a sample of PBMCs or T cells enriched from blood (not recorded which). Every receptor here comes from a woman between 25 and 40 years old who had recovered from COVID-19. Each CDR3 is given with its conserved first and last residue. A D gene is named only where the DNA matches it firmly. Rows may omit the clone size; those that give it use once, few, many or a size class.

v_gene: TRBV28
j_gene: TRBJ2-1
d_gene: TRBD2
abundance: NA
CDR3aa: CATTNSGRAYEQFF
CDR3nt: TGTGCTACGACGAATAGCGGGAGGGCGTATGAGCAGTTCTTC

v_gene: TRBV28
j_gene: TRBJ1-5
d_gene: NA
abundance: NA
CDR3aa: CASGIRQGRYSNQPQHF
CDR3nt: TGTGCCAGCGGGATTAGGCAGGGCCGATATAGCAATCAGCCCCAGCATTTT

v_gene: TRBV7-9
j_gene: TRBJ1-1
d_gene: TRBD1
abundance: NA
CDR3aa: CASSSAGTGVTEAFF
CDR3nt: TGTGCCAGCAGCTCAGCCGGGACAGGGGTCACTGAAGCTTTCTTT

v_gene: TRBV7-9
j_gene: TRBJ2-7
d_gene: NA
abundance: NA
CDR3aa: CASSPPLGAGGTYEQYF
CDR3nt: TGTGCCAGCAGCCCCCCCCTTGGGGCAGGGGGGACTTACGAGCAGTACTTC

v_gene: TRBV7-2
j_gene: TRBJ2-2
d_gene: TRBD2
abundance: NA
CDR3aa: CASSLGSGRGVGELFF
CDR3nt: TGTGCCAGCAGCCTTGGTAGCGGGAGGGGTGTCGGGGAGCTGTTTTTT

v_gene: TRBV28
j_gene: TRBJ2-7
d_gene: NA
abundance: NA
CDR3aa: CASSLRRESDEQYF
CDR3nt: TGTGCCAGCAGTCTGAGGAGGGAGTCCGACGAGCAGTACTTC

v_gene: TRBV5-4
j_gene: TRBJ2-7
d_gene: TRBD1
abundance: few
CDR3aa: CASSAGTGKSEQYF
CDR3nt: TGTGCCAGCAGTGCCGGGACAGGGAAAAGCGAGCAGTACTTC

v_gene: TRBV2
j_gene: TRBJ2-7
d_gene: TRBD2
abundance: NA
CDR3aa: CASSVPRLAGDEQYF
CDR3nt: TGTGCCAGCAGTGTCCCTCGGCTAGCGGGAGACGAGCAGTACTTC

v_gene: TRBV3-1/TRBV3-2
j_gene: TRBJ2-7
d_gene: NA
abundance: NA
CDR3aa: CASSLYRVSIHEQYF
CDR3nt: TGTGCCAGCAGCCTCTACAGGGTTTCGATCCACGAGCAGTACTTC

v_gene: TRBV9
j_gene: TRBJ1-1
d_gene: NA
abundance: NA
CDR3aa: CASSPRDTKNTEAFF
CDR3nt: TGTGCCAGCAGCCCCAGGGACACAAAGAACACTGAAGCTTTCTTT

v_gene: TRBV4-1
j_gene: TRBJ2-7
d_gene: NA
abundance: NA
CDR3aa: CASSQEWGDEQYF
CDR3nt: TGCGCCAGCAGCCAAGAATGGGGGGACGAGCAGTACTTC

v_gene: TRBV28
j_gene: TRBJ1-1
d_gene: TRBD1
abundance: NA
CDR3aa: CASRRLRAGGNTEAFF
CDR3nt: TGTGCCAGCAGGAGATTAAGAGCAGGGGGGAACACTGAAGCTTTCTTT

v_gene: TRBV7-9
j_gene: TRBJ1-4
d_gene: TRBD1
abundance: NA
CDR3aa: CASSLWDRGGNEKLFF
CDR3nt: TGTGCCAGCAGCTTATGGGACAGGGGGGGTAATGAAAAACTGTTTTTT